A selection of T cell receptor beta chains follows, all from one sample in a study of blood T cell repertoires in COVID-19. Libraries were prepared by immunoSEQ multiplex PCR; TCRdb keeps only in-frame clonotypes and omits some of them. The sample includes approximately 190,000 clones, approximately 90% of them seen just once. Material for sequencing was peripheral blood. The receptors stem from a man in his forties or fifties with active or convalescent COVID-19. The CDR3 runs from the conserved cysteine through the conserved F or W. Fields, in order: V gene, CDR3 protein.

TRBV19 CASTGSGNTIYF
TRBV15 CATSRGQGESPLHF
TRBV13 CASSDLLRRDTSSNTGELFF
TRBV11-3 CASSLDHDTQYF
TRBV7-2 CASSSRETYNEQFF
TRBV19 CASSIHLGPGGGWILF
TRBV18 CASSPFITDTQYF
TRBV14 CASSHGTSFGIQYF
TRBV19 CASSIVDYGYTF
TRBV10-3 CAISAVKSYEQYF
TRBV11-3 CASSRQGGQYF
TRBV7-9 CASSLGTASNQPQHF
TRBV6-1 CASSDRSGGSYNEQFF
TRBV6-5 CASIIGTRNTGELFF
TRBV6-1 CASSEAGGSYEQYF
TRBV29-1 CSVEEQADTQYF
TRBV5-1 CASSLTQKRDGTYNEQFF
TRBV5-1 CASSPTDIRITEAFF
TRBV11-1 CASSYRDRVYEQYF
TRBV2 CASSERGRTEAFF
TRBV10-3 CAISEGQGMNEQFF
TRBV5-1 CASSLLEGQKSPLHF
TRBV18 CASSPFRGADETQYF
TRBV7-9 CASSPGGGLEKLFF
TRBV7-9 CASSSGQTSTNEKLFF
TRBV13 CASSLDAANYGYTF
TRBV6-1 CASSEPWQGSYEQYF
TRBV6-2/TRBV6-3 CASSYLRGQTTVSNQPQHF
TRBV7-2 CASSLGVPRTDTQYF
TRBV9 CASSVMAENTEAFF
TRBV5-1 CASSFASGTALSQETQYF
TRBV7-9 CASSLAQGGYGYTF
TRBV2 CASVARTYEQYF
TRBV5-1 CASSLRYRGNTGELFF
TRBV5-5 CASSRDSRYEQYF
TRBV19 CASSPPAPGTGELFF
TRBV6-5 CASRIIQAGTDTQYF
TRBV28 CASSSFTVQYF
TRBV6-5 CASSSLTLGLAGEQFF
TRBV12-3/TRBV12-4 CASRGVDEKLFF
TRBV5-8 CASSLDAGLNIQYF
TRBV30 CAWSRDRGNQPQHF
TRBV10-3 CAIRPSGPNEQFF